The rows below give T cell receptor beta chains drawn from one sample of a study of blood T cell repertoires in COVID-19. The method was immunoSEQ multiplex PCR; TCRdb's version includes in-frame clones alone and lacks a portion of them. The sample lists about 270,000 clones; under 95% were seen once. The material sequenced was PBMCs or T cells enriched from blood (not recorded which). These receptors originate from a man aged 40-55 years who had been exposed to COVID-19. Each CDR3 is given with its conserved first and last residue. D genes are given only for firm matches. Clone size is given for some rows only: seen once, a few or many times, or a class if the clone is expanded.

.,.,15,TRBJ1-3,TRBV9,TGTGCCAGCAGCAAGGGGGTTTTCTCTGGAAACACCATATATTTT,CASSKGVFSGNTIYF
.,.,13,TRBJ2-3,TRBV12-3/TRBV12-4,TGTGCCAGCAGGTACAGGGCAACAGATACGCAGTATTTT,CASRYRATDTQYF
.,TRBD2,15,TRBJ2-7,TRBV6-5,TGTGCCAGCAGTTACTACCGGGGAGGGGCCTACGAGCAGTACTTC,CASSYYRGGAYEQYF
.,.,15,TRBJ2-1,TRBV24-1,TGTGCCACCAGTGATTTGCATTCTAACTACAATGAGCAGTTCTTC,CATSDLHSNYNEQFF
.,.,14,TRBJ2-7,TRBV9,TGTGCCAGCAGCGATGGGCTATTCTCCTACGAGCAGTACTTC,CASSDGLFSYEQYF
.,.,11,TRBJ1-3,TRBV25-1,TGTGCCAGTAGCTCTGGAAACACCATATATTTT,CASSSGNTIYF
.,.,13,TRBJ2-3,TRBV5-4,TGTGCCAGCAGCTTGAGAGGCACAGATACGCAGTATTTT,CASSLRGTDTQYF
.,TRBD2,13,TRBJ2-7,TRBV30,TGTGCCTGGAGTCCGGGACTAGCGGGAGACGAGTACTTC,CAWSPGLAGDEYF
.,TRBD1,15,TRBJ1-2,TRBV6-5,TGTGCCAGCACTAGCGGACAGGGGAATAACTATGGCTACACCTTC,CASTSGQGNNYGYTF
once,.,14,TRBJ2-7,TRBV19,TGTGCCAGTAGGATCACCGGAAGGGGTGGGGAGCAGTACTTC,CASRITGRGGEQYF
.,TRBD2,15,TRBJ2-7,TRBV5-1,TGCGCCAGCAGCTTGGTGCCGGGAGGCACCTACGAGCAGTACTTC,CASSLVPGGTYEQYF
.,TRBD1,20,TRBJ2-1,TRBV11-3,TGTGCCAGCAGCTTAGAAGGCACCGACAGGGGAACCCTAGCCGCTAATGAGCAGTTCTTC,CASSLEGTDRGTLAANEQFF
.,TRBD2,15,TRBJ2-7,TRBV7-9,TGTGCCAGCAGCTTAAGGGCTAGCGGAGACTACGAGCAGTACTTC,CASSLRASGDYEQYF
.,.,16,TRBJ1-2,TRBV7-2,TGTGCCAGCAGCGACGGACGGCGGGGGGGGAACTATGGCTACACCTTC,CASSDGRRGGNYGYTF
.,TRBD2,14,TRBJ2-1,TRBV3-1/TRBV3-2,TGTGCCAGCAGTAGTAGCGGGACGTACAATGAGCAGTTCTTC,CASSSSGTYNEQFF
.,.,16,TRBJ2-5,TRBV7-7,TGTGCTAGCAGCTTACTTGACGGGAGAGGGCAGGAGACCCAGTACTTC,CASSLLDGRGQETQYF
.,.,13,TRBJ1-3,TRBV19,TGTGCCGCAACGCGGGCTCTTGGGTACACCATATATTTT,CAATRALGYTIYF
.,TRBD1,13,TRBJ2-7,TRBV29-1,TGCAGCGTTGAAGGGCAGGGGGCGTACGAGCAGTACTTC,CSVEGQGAYEQYF
once,TRBD1,16,TRBJ1-4,TRBV7-9,TGTGCCAGCAGCTTAACAGCTGATAGGGGGCGCGGAAAACTGTTTTTT,CASSLTADRGRGKLFF
.,.,15,TRBJ1-1,TRBV5-8,TGTGCCAGCAGCCCCGGCAGGGGAGTGAACACTGAAGCTTTCTTT,CASSPGRGVNTEAFF
.,TRBD2,18,TRBJ2-6,TRBV7-3,TGTGCCAGCAGCTTAAGTTGGGCGGGAGAAAGTGGGGCCAACGTCCTGACTTTC,CASSLSWAGESGANVLTF
.,.,16,TRBJ1-5,TRBV29-1,TGCAGCGTGAAGAACGAGGATCCAGAGGTCAATCAGCCCCAGCATTTT,CSVKNEDPEVNQPQHF
.,TRBD2,14,TRBJ2-3,TRBV2,TGTGCCAGCAGTGAGAATAGCGGGGGGGATACGCAGTATTTT,CASSENSGGDTQYF
.,.,14,TRBJ2-7,TRBV4-1,TGCGCCAGCAGCAAAGACATAAGGGGCTACGAGCAGTACTTC,CASSKDIRGYEQYF
.,TRBD1,13,TRBJ2-2,TRBV7-3,TGTGCCAGCAGCTTGACAGGGTCAGGGGAGCTGTTTTTT,CASSLTGSGELFF
.,.,14,TRBJ1-1,TRBV4-3,TGCGCCAGCAGCGTGTCAAGGACTCTGACTGAAGCTTTCTTT,CASSVSRTLTEAFF
once,.,14,TRBJ2-1,TRBV7-9,TGTGCCAGCAGCCCGGGGATCCGCGACAATGAGCAGTTCTTC,CASSPGIRDNEQFF
.,TRBD1,12,TRBJ2-7,TRBV10-3,TGTGCCAGGGACAGGGGTTCCTACGAGCAGTACTTC,CARDRGSYEQYF
.,TRBD2,16,TRBJ2-7,TRBV7-6,TGTGCCAGCAGCTTAGATGACGGGGGGGATCCCTACGAGCAGTACTTC,CASSLDDGGDPYEQYF
.,TRBD1,18,TRBJ1-2,TRBV28,TGTGCCAGCAGTTACCACCTCGACAGGGGCTCCTCTAACTATGGCTACACCTTC,CASSYHLDRGSSNYGYTF
.,TRBD1,15,TRBJ2-7,TRBV6-5,TGTGCCAGCAGTCGGCCGGGACAGGGGTCCTACGAGCAGTACTTC,CASSRPGQGSYEQYF
.,TRBD2,14,TRBJ2-1,TRBV3-1/TRBV3-2,TGTGCCAGCAGCCCCCCGGGACTATTCAATGAGCAGTTCTTC,CASSPPGLFNEQFF
.,TRBD2,14,TRBJ2-7,TRBV27,TGTGCCAGCAGCCGACTAGCGGGAAACTACGAGCAGTACTTC,CASSRLAGNYEQYF
once,.,14,TRBJ1-1,TRBV7-9,TGTGCCAGCAGCTCGCTAAGCAACCAGGCTGAAGCTTTCTTT,CASSSLSNQAEAFF
.,.,13,TRBJ1-1,TRBV30,TGTGCCTGGAGTGAACAGCTAAACACTGAAGCTTTCTTT,CAWSEQLNTEAFF
.,TRBD2,13,TRBJ2-5,TRBV14,TGTGCCAGCAGCATAGCGGGAGCAGAGACCCAGTACTTC,CASSIAGAETQYF
.,.,15,TRBJ1-2,TRBV5-5,TGTGCCAGCAGCCCGGGGAGGGCAGAACACTATGGCTACACCTTC,CASSPGRAEHYGYTF
.,TRBD1,16,TRBJ2-4,TRBV9,TGTGCCAGCAGTGACCACTTAGGACAGGGAGGAGACATTCAGTACTTC,CASSDHLGQGGDIQYF
.,TRBD2,16,TRBJ2-2,TRBV2,TGTGCCAGCATGCTAGCGGGAGGGCCGGGCACCGGGGAGCTGTTTTTT,CASMLAGGPGTGELFF
.,TRBD1,17,TRBJ2-1,TRBV5-6,TGTGCCAGCAGCTTGGGGTTAGGACAGGGGCTAGATCTGGAGCAGTTCTTC,CASSLGLGQGLDLEQFF
.,.,11,TRBJ1-2,TRBV29-1,TGCAGCGTTGACAGGGCGGATGGCTACACCTTC,CSVDRADGYTF
.,.,16,TRBJ2-6,TRBV7-2,TGTGCCAGCAGCCCGGACGGGAGCTCTGGGGCCAACGTCCTGACTTTC,CASSPDGSSGANVLTF
.,TRBD1,15,TRBJ1-6,TRBV9,TGTGCCAGCAGCGTAGCTAAGACAGGGGGTTCACCCCTCCACTTT,CASSVAKTGGSPLHF
.,TRBD1,14,TRBJ1-1,TRBV7-3,TGTGCCAGCAGCCGTACGGGACAGGGTGGTGAAGCTTTCTTT,CASSRTGQGGEAFF
once,TRBD1,13,TRBJ2-1,TRBV30,TGTGCCTGGAGGCAGGGGGACTACAATGAGCAGTTCTTC,CAWRQGDYNEQFF